This T cell receptor beta chain derives from a study of blood T cells in healthy people across ages. The CDR3 consists of 15 residues. Per germline, CDR1 SGHRS and CDR2 YFSETQ. Through a sample-barcoded 5' primer and a J-beta primer mix, a second PCR was run for roughly 6 to 12 cycles. TCRdb analysed the 5' RACE reads with MiXCR anew, one entry per CDR3 protein. This table holds roughly 2 million distinct CDR3 sequences, around half found once. The sequence came from a middle-aged woman in good health. The sequencing input was blood. V and J are TRBV5-1 and TRBJ2-1; 9 bases line up with TRBD1. The J call may not be correct, given that the DNA end is closer to TRBJ2-7. DNA for the CDR3: TGCGCCAGCAGCTTATGGACAGGGGCAAGCAATGAGCAGTACTTC. Residues: CASSLWTGASNEQYF.